In this sample, the clone carrying this T cell receptor (beta chain) turned up once. Its target is not known. Assay: immunoSEQ multiplex PCR; the TCRdb copy retains only in-frame clones and omits some. Here the sample spans some 200,000 clones, roughly nine tenths being singletons. The data were taken from a study of T cell responses to AZD1222 COVID-19 vaccine. General study findings and limits: Of the AZD1222 recipients, only 6 or 7 were seropositive at baseline. Spike-wide coverage was observed for vaccine-associated CD4 TCRs, with dominant responses at 160-218 and 743-854. Females outnumbered males among donors, who were mostly white British; clonal diversity was possibly underestimated.

This sequence was found in an adult who received the AZD1222 COVID-19 vaccine. Sequences were derived from peripheral blood, sampled 28 days after the second AZD1222 dose.

CDR3 amino acids: CASSPSHITSVEQYF. CDR3 in DNA: TGTGCCAGCAGCCCCTCCCACATTACTAGCGTCGAGCAGTACTTC. This chain joins TRBV3-1 (or the pseudogene TRBV3-2) and TRBJ2-7; TRBD2 aligns across 7 bases. The CDR3 contains 15 residues. CDR1 and CDR2 (germline): LGHDT, YNNKEL (reference sequence). V lost 4 bases, J lost 6 bases, and 12 bases stayed unmatched.